This T cell receptor beta chain was recorded in a study of shared clonotypes between healthy human individuals. This CDR3 is built from 14 residues. Trimming removed 0 bases from V and 10 bases from J, with 10 bases in between. Germline loops: CDR1 MNHNS, CDR2 SASEGT. Original processing methods: Junction-only immunoSEQ sequences carried no quality scores, so filtering differed. Using immunoSEQ multiplex PCR, the repertoire was profiled, and TCRdb retains in-frame clones only, with some absent. V and J calls and clone size are those listed in that table; D and trimming were worked out from the DNA. The sample yields about 2,500,000 clones, approximately 90% seen once. Those who donated, Caucasian adults without exception, all lived in Nashville, Tennessee.

The sample taken for sequencing was naive CD4+ T cells sorted from blood. Subset noted: CD45RA+ positively selected. The chain joins TRBV6-1 to TRBJ1-6, with unresolved D. The source is a man between 18 and 29 years old in good health. CDR3 bases: TGTGCCAGCAGTGAAGCTCGGCGTGAATCACCCCTCCACTTT. It encodes CASSEARRESPLHF.